The present T cell receptor (beta chain) was sequenced within a study of regulatory T cells in long-lasting Graves disease (dated by TCRdb to the early 2020s). Study-wide context: Patients with newly diagnosed Graves' disease had been on antithyroid drugs for under 3 months. Peripheral blood TCR sequencing and RNA sequencing compared persistent Graves' disease patients with newly diagnosed Graves' disease patients. The study was conducted in China and was registered as a clinical trial. TCR sequencing covered roughly 13 persistent and 20 or so newly diagnosed Graves' disease patients, around 35 samples in total. The paper as a whole reports these results and caveats: The authors noted that the small sample size was a limitation that may lower accuracy. Compared with newly diagnosed patients, persistent Graves' disease patients had lower TCR Shannon entropy and fewer highly expanded clones, which suggests clonal expansion. Sequencing and analysis were restricted to the TCR beta chain. Preferential use of TRBV28, TRBJ1-2 and TRBJ2-5 was observed in persistent disease, whereas TRBV20-1 and TRBJ2-1 were favored in newly diagnosed disease. Persistent patients shared more public clonotypes among themselves (2,741) than newly diagnosed patients did (about 1,000). Peripheral blood alone was examined, since thyroid tissue, which constituted the primary lesion, could not be accessed.

There are 13 amino acids in the CDR3, from cysteine to phenylalanine inclusive. Of all the DNA, just the CDR3 is kept, 39 bases in frame from base 1. The junction shows trimming of 4 bases on V and 5 bases on J, plus 11 bases between the germline ends. Libraries were built with multiplex PCR. Sequenced using an Illumina HiSeq 4000. CDR3 regions were amplified by Arm-PCR with iRepertoire HTBI primers to construct TCR beta libraries. Before sequencing, the PCR products underwent gel purification. In the paper's pipeline: Gene usage analysis of CDR3 amino acid clonotypes used the approximately 62 TRBV and about 15 TRBJ segments found across samples. COPE and FqMerger were used to merge the filtered high-quality paired reads into contigs. BLAST was used to align contigs to IMGT TRBV, TRBD and TRBJ reference genes, and CDR3 was defined according to IMGT. Clonotypes above 0.1% frequency were classified as highly expanded clones. Shannon entropy was used to measure repertoire diversity, and the Gini coefficient was used to measure V-J evenness. Public clonotypes were defined as clonotypes shared by more than one individual. TCRdb trimmed public reads at Q25 via fastp, called clones via MiXCR and kept in-frame beta chains. CDR3 protein duplicates are merged, each entry listing the most common genes and DNA. The V and J calls and clone size come from TCRdb's table, not from the authors' own analysis. The sample records more than 300,000 distinct CDR3 sequences, 15% to 20% of which are singletons. Around 21% of the sample belongs to the ten largest clones.

Note on this clonotype: The specificity of this receptor is unknown. Base qualities were left out, and no much larger clone turns up one base away.

The time point label, read with the paper, signifies: newly diagnosed GD, antithyroid drugs for less than 3 months. For both TCR sequencing and RNA sequencing, RNA was extracted from PBMCs using TRIzol. Graves' disease was diagnosed according to American Thyroid Association guidelines. The patients came from an endocrinology department in Xi'an, China. Each patient gave about 9.1 milliliters of peripheral blood, collected in an EDTA anticoagulant tube. PBMCs were isolated by Ficoll Paque Plus density gradient separation without further T cell sorting. An Agilent 2100 Bioanalyzer and agarose gel were used to check RNA quality, while a NanoDrop 2000 measured RNA concentration. These data also formed part of another study, on T cells in Graves' hyperthyroidism and ophthalmopathy. Looking at the second paper: A patient counted as having stable Graves' hyperthyroidism if no progression to ophthalmopathy occurred over 18 months of follow-up. Hyperthyroidism patients were newly diagnosed, with disease duration under 2 months, and aged 18 to 65 years. The study excluded patients with uncontrolled infections, other autoimmune diseases, pregnancy or lactation. Clinical symptoms, serum thyroxine and TRAb, thyroid ultrasound, and orbital computed tomography formed the basis for the diagnoses. The TCR CDR3 was subjected to a first round of RT-PCR using the HTBI primer set and the Qiagen OneStep RT-PCR kit. Most expanded thyroid clonotypes (frequency above 0.001) were also found in blood, which suggests that blood repertoires may mirror thyroid immune responses. Ophthalmopathy was separated from stable hyperthyroidism by a 13 V-J signature model, with over 85% sensitivity and about 81% specificity obtained in cross-validation and 80%/75% obtained in testing. In validation, progression to ophthalmopathy was predicted by the model with 65% to 71% sensitivity and 72.22% specificity, a median of about 6.4 months before onset. To identify distinguishing TCR V-J signatures, a discovery cohort of some 99 patients was used, comprising 43 with Graves' ophthalmopathy and around 60 with stable Graves' hyperthyroidism. An independent validation cohort of fewer than 20 hyperthyroidism patients and approximately 16 patients who later progressed to ophthalmopathy tested prospective prediction of ophthalmopathy. The 100 or so discovery patients were randomly divided into training and test sets at a 7:3 ratio. Thyroid tissue and blood T-cell repertoires from about six Graves' hyperthyroidism patients were also compared in the study. Once sampling was done, hyperthyroidism patients were given methimazole at a starting dose of 30 mg daily, whereas ophthalmopathy patients were given high-dose intravenous methylprednisolone. The libraries were constructed in a second round of multiplex PCR and then size-selected and purified. Paired-end sequencing of the libraries was performed with 100 bp reads on an Illumina HiSeq2000. SOAPnuke was used to process the raw data, with reads discarded if the reads contained adapters or uncalled bases, had a mean Phred below 15, or lacked an exact constant-primer or identifier match. COPE v1.2.5 was used to merge high-quality paired reads, and clonotypes were defined as unique nucleotide sequences. MiTCR v1.1 was used to align the clonotypes against IMGT TRBV, TRBD and TRBJ reference segments. Only V-J combinations with frequency above 0.0001, covering approximately 99% of repertoires, were analysed. A TCS score was defined as the ratio between F50 (clonal expansion) and ExV (chaos), using BLOSUM62-based TCRdist between CDR3 peptides within each V-J. Welch's t-statistics and random forest reduced 450 to 600 V-J features to 13, which were used in a naive Bayes classifier (R e1071). Sample size was not statistically predetermined, and investigators were not blinded to group allocation. TCR Vbeta CDR3 sequencing of 135 peripheral blood samples (fewer than 45 ophthalmopathy, 75 to 80 hyperthyroidism and roughly 17 progressor patients) is reported in the paper.

This clonotype was obtained from a woman aged 18-35 years with Graves disease. Donor details come from another sample of the same person, matched by shared clones. The rearranged segments are TRBV12-3 or TRBV12-4 and TRBJ1-1; matching of 6 bases hints at TRBD1 as the D gene. Sequences were derived from peripheral blood mononuclear cells (PBMCs), sampled at new diagnosis, from a patient treated with antithyroid drugs. The CDR3 region reads CASSSGAQTEAFF. The nucleotide sequence is given as TGTGCCAGCAGTTCGGGGGCGCAAACTGAAGCTTTCTTT.